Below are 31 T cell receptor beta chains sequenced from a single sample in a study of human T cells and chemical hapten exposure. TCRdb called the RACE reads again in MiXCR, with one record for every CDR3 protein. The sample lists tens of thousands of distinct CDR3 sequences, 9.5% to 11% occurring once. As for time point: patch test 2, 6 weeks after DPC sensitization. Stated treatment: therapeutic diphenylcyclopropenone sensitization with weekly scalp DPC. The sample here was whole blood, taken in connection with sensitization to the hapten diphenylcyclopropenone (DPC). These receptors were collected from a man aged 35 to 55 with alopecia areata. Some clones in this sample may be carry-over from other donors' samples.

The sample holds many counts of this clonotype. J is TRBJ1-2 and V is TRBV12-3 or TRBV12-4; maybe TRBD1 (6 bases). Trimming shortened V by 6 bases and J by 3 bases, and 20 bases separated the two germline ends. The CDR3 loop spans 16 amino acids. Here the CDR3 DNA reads TGTGCCAGCAGGGGGTCGTTGGGGGCGGACGACTATGGCTACACCTTC. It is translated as CASRGSLGADDYGYTF.

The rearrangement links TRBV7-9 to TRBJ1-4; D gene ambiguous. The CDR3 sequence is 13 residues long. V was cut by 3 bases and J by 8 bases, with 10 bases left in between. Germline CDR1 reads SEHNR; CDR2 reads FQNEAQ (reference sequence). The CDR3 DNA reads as TGTGCCAGCAGCTTTAGTTCTACCGAAAAACTGTTTTTT. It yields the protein CASSFSSTEKLFF.

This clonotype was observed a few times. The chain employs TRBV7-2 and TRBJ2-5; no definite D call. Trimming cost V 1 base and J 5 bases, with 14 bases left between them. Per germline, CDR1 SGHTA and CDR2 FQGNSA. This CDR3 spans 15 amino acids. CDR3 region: CASSLDVRPEETQYF. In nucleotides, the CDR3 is TGTGCCAGCAGCTTAGACGTGAGGCCAGAGGAGACCCAGTACTTC.

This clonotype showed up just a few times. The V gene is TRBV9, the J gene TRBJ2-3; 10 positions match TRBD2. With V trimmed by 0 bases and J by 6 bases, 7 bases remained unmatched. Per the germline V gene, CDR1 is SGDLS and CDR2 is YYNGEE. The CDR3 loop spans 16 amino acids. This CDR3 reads CASSVDTSGILDTQYF. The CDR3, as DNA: TGTGCCAGCAGCGTAGATACTAGCGGGATACTGGATACGCAGTATTTT.

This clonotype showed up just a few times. The CDR3 spells CASSAGQVSNYGYTF. CDR3 sequence (DNA): TGTGCCAGCTCAGCAGGTCAGGTCAGCAACTATGGCTACACCTTC. The rearrangement joins TRBV18 to TRBJ1-2, with D unclear. Trimming removed 5 bases from V and 2 bases from J, with 15 bases in between. The germline gives CDR1 KGHSH, CDR2 LQKENI. This CDR3 has 15 residues. The complete variable domain, with remaining parts taken from reference TRBV18 and TRBJ1-2, reads NAGVMQNPRHLVRRRGQEARLRCSPMKGHSHVYWYRQLPEEGLKFMVYLQKENIIDESGMPKERFSAEFPKEGPSILRIQQVVRGDSAAYFCASSAGQVSNYGYTFGSGTRLTVV.

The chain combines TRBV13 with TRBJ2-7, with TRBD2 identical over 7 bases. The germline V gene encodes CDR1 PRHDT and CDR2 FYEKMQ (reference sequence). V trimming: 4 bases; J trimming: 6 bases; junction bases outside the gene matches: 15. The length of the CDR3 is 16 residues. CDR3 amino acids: CASSWGGIAGVPEQYV. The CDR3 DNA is TGTGCCAGCAGCTGGGGGGGGATCGCGGGAGTACCCGAGCAGTACGTC.

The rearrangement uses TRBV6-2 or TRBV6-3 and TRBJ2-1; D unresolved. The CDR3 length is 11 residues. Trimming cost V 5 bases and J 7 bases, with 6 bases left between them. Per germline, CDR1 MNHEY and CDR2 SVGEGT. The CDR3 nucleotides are TGTGCCAGCAGTACCCAGAATGAGCAGTTCTTC. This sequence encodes CASSTQNEQFF.

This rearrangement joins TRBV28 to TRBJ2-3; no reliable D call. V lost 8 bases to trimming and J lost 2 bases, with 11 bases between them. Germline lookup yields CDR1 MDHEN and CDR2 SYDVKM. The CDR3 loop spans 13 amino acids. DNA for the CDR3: TGTGCCAGCGCCCCCAGATTCACAGATACGCAGTATTTT. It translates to CASAPRFTDTQYF.

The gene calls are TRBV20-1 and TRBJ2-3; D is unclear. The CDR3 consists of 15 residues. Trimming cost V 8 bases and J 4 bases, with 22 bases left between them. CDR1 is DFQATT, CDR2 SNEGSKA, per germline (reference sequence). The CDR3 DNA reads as TGCAGTTCATCCGATCGGGTGGTTGGCGCAGATACGCAGTATTTT. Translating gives CSSSDRVVGADTQYF.

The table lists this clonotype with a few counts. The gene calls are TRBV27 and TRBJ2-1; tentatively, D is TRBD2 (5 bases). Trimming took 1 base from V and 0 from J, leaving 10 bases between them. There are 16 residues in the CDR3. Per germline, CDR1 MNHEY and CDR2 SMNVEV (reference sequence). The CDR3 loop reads CASSLFQRSSYNEQFF. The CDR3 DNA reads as TGTGCCAGCAGTTTATTTCAGCGGAGCTCCTACAATGAGCAGTTCTTC.

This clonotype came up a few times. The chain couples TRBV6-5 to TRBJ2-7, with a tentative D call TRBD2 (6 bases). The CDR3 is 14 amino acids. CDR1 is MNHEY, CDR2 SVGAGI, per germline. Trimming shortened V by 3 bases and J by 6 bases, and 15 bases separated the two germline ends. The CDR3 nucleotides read TGTGCCAGCAGTTATAGGTCCCGCGGGATCGAGCAGTACTTC. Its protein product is CASSYRSRGIEQYF.

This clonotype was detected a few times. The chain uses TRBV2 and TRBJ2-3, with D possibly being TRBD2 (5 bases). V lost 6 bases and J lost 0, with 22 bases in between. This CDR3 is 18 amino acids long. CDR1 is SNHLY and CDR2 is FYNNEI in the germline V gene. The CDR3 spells CASSEDSAGSASTDTQYF. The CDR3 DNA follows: TGTGCCAGCAGCGAGGACTCGGCCGGGTCGGCTAGCACAGATACGCAGTATTTT.

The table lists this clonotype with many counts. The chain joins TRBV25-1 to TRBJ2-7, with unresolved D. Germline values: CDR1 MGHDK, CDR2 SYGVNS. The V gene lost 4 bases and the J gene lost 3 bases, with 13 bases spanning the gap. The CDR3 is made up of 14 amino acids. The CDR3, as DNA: TGTGCCAGCAGTGTAGGTCCTAGTGTCTACGAGCAGTACTTC. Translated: CASSVGPSVYEQYF.

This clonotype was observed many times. CDR3: CAISETRPGQNNSPLHF. CDR3 sequence (DNA): TGTGCCATCAGTGAGACGCGACCGGGACAGAATAATTCACCCCTCCACTTT. The V gene is TRBV10-3, the J gene TRBJ1-6; 7 bases line up with TRBD1. Germline V gene lookup returns CDR1 ENHRY and CDR2 SYGVKD. The CDR3 extends over 17 amino acids. The junction had 9 bases not matched to a gene; V was cut back by 2 bases and J by 5 bases.

CDR3 DNA: TGTGCCAGCAGCTTCTCTAGGAGCTACGAGCAGTACGTC. Translation gives CASSFSRSYEQYV. The chain links TRBV7-9 to TRBJ2-7; D is undetermined. Germline CDR1 is SEHNR and CDR2 is FQNEAQ (reference sequence). Trimming stripped 3 bases from V and 3 bases from J, with 9 bases between. The CDR3 is 13 amino acids.

This CDR3 is CASSPGQGPDV. CDR3 nucleotides: TGTGCCAGCAGTCCGGGACAGGGCCCCGACGTC. J is TRBJ2-7 and V is TRBV2; 9 nucleotides agree with TRBD1. The CDR3 totals 11 residues. CDR1 and CDR2 (germline): SNHLY, FYNNEI.

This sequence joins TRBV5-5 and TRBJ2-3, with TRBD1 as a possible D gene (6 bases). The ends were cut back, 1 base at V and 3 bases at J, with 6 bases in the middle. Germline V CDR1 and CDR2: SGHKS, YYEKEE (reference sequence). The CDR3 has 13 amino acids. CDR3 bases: TGTGCCAGCAGCTTGCAGGGGACAGATACGCAGTATTTT. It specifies CASSLQGTDTQYF.

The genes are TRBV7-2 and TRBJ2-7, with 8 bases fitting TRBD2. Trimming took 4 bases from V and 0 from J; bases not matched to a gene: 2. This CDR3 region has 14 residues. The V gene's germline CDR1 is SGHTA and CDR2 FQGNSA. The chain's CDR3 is CASSSGRASYEQYF. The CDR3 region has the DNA TGTGCCAGCAGCTCCGGGAGGGCCTCCTACGAGCAGTACTTC.

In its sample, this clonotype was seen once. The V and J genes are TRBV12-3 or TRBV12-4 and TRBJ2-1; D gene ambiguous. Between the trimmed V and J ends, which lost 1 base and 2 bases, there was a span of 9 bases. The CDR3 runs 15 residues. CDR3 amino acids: CASSLEVGTYNEQFF. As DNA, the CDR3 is TGTGCCAGCAGTTTAGAGGTGGGGACCTACAATGAGCAGTTCTTC.

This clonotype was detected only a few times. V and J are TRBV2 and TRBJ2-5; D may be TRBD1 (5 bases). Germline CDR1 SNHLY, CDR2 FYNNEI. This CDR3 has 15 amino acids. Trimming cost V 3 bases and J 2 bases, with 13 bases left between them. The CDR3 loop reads CASSDSRGEQETQYF. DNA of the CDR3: TGTGCCAGCAGTGATTCTAGGGGCGAACAAGAGACCCAGTACTTC.

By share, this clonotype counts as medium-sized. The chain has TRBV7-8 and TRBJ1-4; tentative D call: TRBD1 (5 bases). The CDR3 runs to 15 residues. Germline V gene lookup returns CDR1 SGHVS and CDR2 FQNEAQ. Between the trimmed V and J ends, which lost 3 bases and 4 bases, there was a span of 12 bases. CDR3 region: CASSLMAGINEKLFF. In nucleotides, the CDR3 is TGTGCCAGCAGCTTGATGGCAGGGATTAATGAAAAACTGTTTTTT.

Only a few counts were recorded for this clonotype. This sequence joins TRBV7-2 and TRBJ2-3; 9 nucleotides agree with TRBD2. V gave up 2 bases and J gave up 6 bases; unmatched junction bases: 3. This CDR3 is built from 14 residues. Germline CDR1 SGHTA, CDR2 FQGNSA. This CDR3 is CASSLLAGLDTQYF. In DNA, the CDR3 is TGTGCCAGCAGCTTACTAGCGGGACTGGATACGCAGTATTTT.

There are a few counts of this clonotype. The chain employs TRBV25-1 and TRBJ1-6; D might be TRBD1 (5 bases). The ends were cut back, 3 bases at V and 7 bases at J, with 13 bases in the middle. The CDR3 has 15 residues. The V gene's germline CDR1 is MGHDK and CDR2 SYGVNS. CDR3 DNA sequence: TGTGCCAGCAGTGATTCTTGGCAGGGAAATTCACCCCTCCACTTT. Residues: CASSDSWQGNSPLHF.

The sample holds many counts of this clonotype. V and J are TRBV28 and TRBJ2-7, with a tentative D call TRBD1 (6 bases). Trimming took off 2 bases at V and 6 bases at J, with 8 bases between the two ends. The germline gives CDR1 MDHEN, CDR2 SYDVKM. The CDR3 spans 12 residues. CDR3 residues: CASSLTGLEQYF. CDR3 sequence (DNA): TGTGCCAGCAGTTTAACAGGGCTCGAGCAGTACTTC.

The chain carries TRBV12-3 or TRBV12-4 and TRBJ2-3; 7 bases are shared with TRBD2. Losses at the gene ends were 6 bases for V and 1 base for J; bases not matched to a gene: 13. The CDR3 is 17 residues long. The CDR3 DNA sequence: TGTGCCAGCAGATCCAGCGGGAATCTCCCCTGCACAGATACGCAGTATTTT. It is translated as CASRSSGNLPCTDTQYF.

The CDR3 DNA reads as TGCAGCGTTATAAGCGGCGGGAGGGCCTACGAGCAGTACTTC. Translated, it gives CSVISGGRAYEQYF. The chain links TRBV29-1 to TRBJ2-7; 9 bases line up with TRBD2. J lost 2 bases, V lost 5 bases, and 7 bases had no gene match. Germline CDR1 is SQVTM and CDR2 is ANQGSEA. This CDR3 has 14 amino acids.

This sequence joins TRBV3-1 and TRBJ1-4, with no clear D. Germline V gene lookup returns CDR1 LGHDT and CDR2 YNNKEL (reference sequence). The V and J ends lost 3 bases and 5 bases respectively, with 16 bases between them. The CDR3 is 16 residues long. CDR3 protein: CASSQNSPSENEKLFF. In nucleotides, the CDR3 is TGTGCCAGCAGCCAGAATTCTCCCAGCGAAAATGAAAAACTGTTTTTT.

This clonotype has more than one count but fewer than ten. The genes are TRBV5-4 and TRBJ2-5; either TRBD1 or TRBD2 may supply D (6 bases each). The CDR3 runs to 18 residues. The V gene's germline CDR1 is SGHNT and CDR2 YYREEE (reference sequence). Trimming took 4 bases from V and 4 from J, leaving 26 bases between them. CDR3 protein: CASSHRRQGRISSETQYF. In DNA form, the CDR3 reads TGTGCCAGCAGCCATAGGAGGCAGGGGAGGATCAGTTCAGAGACCCAGTACTTC.

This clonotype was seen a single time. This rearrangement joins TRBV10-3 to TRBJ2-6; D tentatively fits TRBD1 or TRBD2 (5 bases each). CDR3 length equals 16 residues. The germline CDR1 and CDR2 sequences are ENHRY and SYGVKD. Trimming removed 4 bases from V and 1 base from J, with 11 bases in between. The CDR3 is CAISAEGWSGANVLTF. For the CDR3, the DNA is TGTGCCATCAGTGCCGAGGGGTGGTCTGGGGCCAACGTCCTGACTTTC.

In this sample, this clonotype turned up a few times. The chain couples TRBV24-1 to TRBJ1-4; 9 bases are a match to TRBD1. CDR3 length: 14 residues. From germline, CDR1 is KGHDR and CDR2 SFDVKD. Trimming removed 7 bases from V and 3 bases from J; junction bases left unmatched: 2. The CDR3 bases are TGTGCCACCAGCGGGACAGGGCCTAATGAAAAACTGTTTTTT. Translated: CATSGTGPNEKLFF.

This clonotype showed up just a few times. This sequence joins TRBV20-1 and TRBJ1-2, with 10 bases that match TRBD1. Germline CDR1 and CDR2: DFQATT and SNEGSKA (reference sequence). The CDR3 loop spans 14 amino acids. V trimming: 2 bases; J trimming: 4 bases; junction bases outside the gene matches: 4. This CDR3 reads CSARTDRGSYGYTF. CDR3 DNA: TGCAGTGCTAGAACGGACAGGGGGTCCTATGGCTACACCTTC.